What follows are 24 T cell receptor beta chains derived from one specimen sequenced in a study of blood T cells in healthy people across ages. A second PCR, run for roughly 6 to 11 cycles, used a sample-barcoded 5' primer plus a J-beta primer mix. From the 5' RACE reads, TCRdb called clonotypes with MiXCR, one entry per CDR3 protein. The sample has approximately 900,000 distinct CDR3 sequences, about 28% seen once. This sample was shared with a second study, whose subject was T cells of mothers and their children.

Sequenced material: blood. The source is a middle-aged woman in good health.

V usage is TRBV28 and J usage is TRBJ2-2; tentatively, D is TRBD2 (5 bases). Germline V lookup: CDR1 MDHEN, CDR2 SYDVKM. This CDR3 comprises 14 residues. Trimming removed 3 bases from V and 5 bases from J, with 10 bases in between. CDR3: CASSLDEGTGELFF. The DNA of the CDR3 is TGTGCCAGCAGTTTGGATGAGGGAACCGGGGAGCTGTTTTTT.

Of note for this clonotype: A read error is possible here, since a much larger clone lies one base away. V and J are TRBV29-1 and TRBJ2-5; D possibly matches TRBD1 or TRBD2 (5 bases each). Germline V gene lookup returns CDR1 SQVTM and CDR2 ANQGSEA. This CDR3 spans 17 amino acids. Between the trimmed V and J ends, which lost 3 bases and 0 bases, there was a span of 20 bases. The CDR3 is CSVDGIAQGPYQETQYF. Written as DNA, the CDR3 is TGCAGCGTTGACGGTATAGCGCAGGGTCCGTACCAAGAGACCCAGTACTTC.

Concerning this clonotype itself: Sequence at one end of the junction differs from germline and may be a read error. V is TRBV10-3 and J is TRBJ2-3; D is unclear. CDR1 is ENHRY, CDR2 SYGVKD, per germline. The CDR3 has 15 amino acids. The CDR3 reads CAISKSKTGADTQYF. DNA for the CDR3: TGTGCTATCAGTAAGTCTAAGACTGGGGCAGATACGCAGTATTTT.

Many counts were recorded for this clonotype. The gene calls are TRBV5-1 and TRBJ2-6; no definite D call. The CDR3 contains 14 residues. Trimming removed 4 bases from V and 0 bases from J, with 5 bases in between. Germline assignment: CDR1 SGHRS and CDR2 YFSETQ. CDR3 bases: TGCGCCAGCAGCGGGGACTCTGGGGCCAACGTCCTGACTTTC. It codes for CASSGDSGANVLTF.

The V and J genes are TRBV20-1 and TRBJ1-1; D is possibly TRBD1 (6 bases). This CDR3 contains 13 residues. Germline V gives CDR1 DFQATT, CDR2 SNEGSKA (reference sequence). V gave up 6 bases and J gave up 4 bases, with 15 bases separating them. The chain's CDR3 is CSAIRGQSTEAFF. The CDR3 DNA reads TGCAGTGCCATACGAGGACAGAGCACTGAAGCTTTCTTT.

A few counts support this clonotype. The chain carries TRBV28 and TRBJ1-3, with a weak D call TRBD1 (6 bases). This CDR3 has 16 amino acids. V shed 2 bases and J shed 4 bases, with 15 bases lying between them. The germline V gene encodes CDR1 MDHEN and CDR2 SYDVKM. The CDR3 sequence: CASSLGMAGAGNTIYF. Written as DNA, the CDR3 is TGTGCCAGCAGTTTAGGAATGGCAGGGGCCGGAAACACCATATATTTT.

This clonotype was seen only a few times. Germline and junction disagree at one end, which may indicate a read error. As DNA, the CDR3 is TGTGCCAGCAGTCAAGATCAGGCAACAGGGGGTACGCAGTATTTT. Amino acid sequence: CASSQDQATGGTQYF. The rearrangement joins TRBV3-1 to TRBJ2-3; 8 bases match TRBD1. The CDR3 runs 15 residues. CDR1 and CDR2 from the germline V gene are LGHDT and YNNKEL (reference sequence).

This chain uses TRBV5-1 with TRBJ1-1; TRBD1 aligns across 7 bases. The CDR3 spans 16 residues. Germline V gene data show CDR1 as SGHRS and CDR2 as YFSETQ. V shed 0 bases and J 0 bases; nucleotides not matched to a gene: 5. In nucleotides, the CDR3 is TGCGCCAGCAGCTTGGCCGGGACAGTGATGAACACTGAAGCTTTCTTT. It encodes CASSLAGTVMNTEAFF.

This clonotype has just a few counts. The chain is built from TRBV12-3 or TRBV12-4 and TRBJ1-4; D perhaps matches TRBD1 (5 bases). V lost 6 bases and J 5 bases, leaving 13 bases between the germline ends. This CDR3 region has 14 residues. The CDR3 nucleotides read TGTGCCAGCAGGCCGGGACGGGAAAATGAAAAACTGTTTTTT. As protein: CASRPGRENEKLFF.

This clonotype has only a few counts. This rearrangement joins TRBV6-1 to TRBJ1-1; the D gene is possibly TRBD1 (5 bases). Germline assignment: CDR1 MNHNS and CDR2 SASEGT. The CDR3 is 14 residues long. The V gene lost 8 bases and the J gene lost 6 bases, with 19 bases spanning the gap. The CDR3 spells CASGGAPRVAEAFF. Written as DNA, the CDR3 is TGTGCCAGCGGCGGGGCCCCTCGTGTGGCTGAAGCTTTCTTT.

V usage is TRBV7-8 and J usage is TRBJ1-5; possible D gene TRBD1, 5 bases. The CDR3 runs 15 residues. Trimming stripped 2 bases from V and 7 bases from J, with 15 bases between. Germline lookup yields CDR1 SGHVS and CDR2 FQNEAQ. For the CDR3, the DNA is TGTGCCAGCAGCTTAAGAGGTCAGGGCGGACAGCCCCAGCATTTT. It codes for CASSLRGQGGQPQHF.

This clonotype has just a few counts. The J gene is TRBJ2-1, the V gene TRBV5-1, with TRBD2 matching 13 bases. In germline, CDR1 is SGHRS, CDR2 YFSETQ. This CDR3 contains 16 residues. Trimming took 0 bases from V and 7 from J; bases not matched to a gene: 4. In nucleotides, the CDR3 is TGCGCCAGCAGCTTGGGGGGGACTAGCGGGGTAAATGAGCAGTTCTTC. It translates to CASSLGGTSGVNEQFF.

About this clonotype itself: A much larger clone lies a single base off, so this may be a read error. This chain links TRBV7-2 with TRBJ2-1; 13 nucleotides match TRBD2. The CDR3 runs 15 residues. Germline-derived CDR1 and CDR2 are SGHTA and FQGNSA. Unmatched junction bases numbered 5, after V lost 2 bases and J lost 10 bases. In DNA, the CDR3 is TGTGCCAGCAGCTTAACTAGCGGGGGGGCCTACGAGCAGTTCTTC. Translating it yields CASSLTSGGAYEQFF.

As concerns this clonotype: A much larger clone differs by one base, so this may be a read error. This chain joins TRBV30 and TRBJ2-7, with D tentatively TRBD2 (5 bases). Judging by the DNA end, TRBJ2-5 fits better; the J call may be wrong. Germline V gives CDR1 GTSNPN, CDR2 SVGIG (reference sequence). The CDR3 contains 13 residues. The CDR3 reads CASIPDSRETQYF. The CDR3 DNA sequence: TGTGCCTCGATCCCGGACTCCCGAGAGACCCAGTACTTC.

This clonotype was seen a handful of times. An end of the junction differs from the germline gene, which may be a read error. The chain combines TRBV10-3 with TRBJ1-5; D possibly corresponds to TRBD1 (6 bases). The CDR3 contains 12 residues. Germline V gene lookup returns CDR1 ENHRY and CDR2 SYGVKD. CDR3 region: CAIGQTNLPQHF. The CDR3, as DNA: TGTGCCATTGGACAGACAAATCTGCCCCAGCATTTT.

Many counts were recorded for this clonotype. The chain employs TRBV3-1 and TRBJ2-1, with 9 bases that match TRBD1. CDR3 length equals 15 residues. With V trimmed by 0 bases and J by 7 bases, 4 bases remained unmatched. Germline CDR1 is LGHDT and CDR2 is YNNKEL (reference sequence). The CDR3 here is CASSQDGGQGNEQFF. The CDR3 DNA reads as TGTGCCAGCAGCCAAGATGGGGGACAGGGAAATGAGCAGTTCTTC.

This clonotype was counted a few times. The chain recombines TRBV24-1 with TRBJ2-3; D is unclear. V was shortened by 4 bases and J by 4 bases, with 8 bases between the two germline ends. The germline V gene encodes CDR1 KGHDR and CDR2 SFDVKD. The CDR3 is 13 residues long. The CDR3 bases are TGTGCCACCAGTGAGTCGACACCAGATACGCAGTATTTT. This encodes CATSESTPDTQYF.

In this sample, this clonotype turned up a few times. CDR3 coding DNA: TGTGCCAGCAGCCCCCCGCGCTCGCCCTATGGCTACACCTTC. This codes for CASSPPRSPYGYTF. This chain joins TRBV28 and TRBJ1-2; no firm D call. CDR3 length: 14 amino acids. Trimming took 6 bases from V and 4 from J, leaving 15 bases between them. Looked up from germline, CDR1 is MDHEN and CDR2 is SYDVKM.

As to this clonotype: Possible read error: a much larger clone is one base away. CDR3 in DNA: TGTGCCAGCAGTAAGGGACAGAGGAGTTTCTATGGCTACACCTTC. The encoded protein is CASSKGQRSFYGYTF. This chain uses TRBV6-6 with TRBJ1-2; 7 nucleotides match TRBD1. Looked up from germline, CDR1 is MNHNY and CDR2 is SVGAGI (reference sequence). The CDR3 runs to 15 residues. The J segment lost 4 bases and the V segment lost 5 bases, leaving 10 bases of the junction unmatched.

Of note for this clonotype: A much larger clone lies one base from this, so it may be a read error. The J gene is TRBJ2-1, the V gene TRBV7-9; 8 bases are a match to TRBD2. The V gene end was trimmed by 1 base and the J gene end by 10 bases; junction bases not matched to a gene: 15. CDR3 length: 17 amino acids. From germline, CDR1 is SEHNR and CDR2 FQNEAQ (reference sequence). The CDR3 is CASSLGLGAGEAYEQFF. The DNA for the CDR3 is TGTGCCAGCAGCTTAGGTTTGGGAGCGGGGGAGGCCTACGAGCAGTTCTTC.

This sequence joins TRBV28 and TRBJ1-5, with D hard to call. There are 12 residues in the CDR3. V was trimmed by 5 bases and J by 4 bases, leaving 6 bases between them. Germline values: CDR1 MDHEN, CDR2 SYDVKM. For the CDR3, the DNA is TGTGCCAGCAGTATCAAAAATCAGCCCCAGCATTTT. Translating it yields CASSIKNQPQHF.

With regard to this clonotype: One end of the junction varies from germline; a read error may be responsible. The chain is built from TRBV7-2 and TRBJ1-2; no firm D call. The CDR3 covers 16 residues. Germline lookup yields CDR1 SGHTA and CDR2 FQGNSA. The DNA for the CDR3 is TGTGTCAGCAGCTTAGATTATTCGTCGGTTTACTATGGCTACACCTTC. This translates into CVSSLDYSSVYYGYTF.

V and J are TRBV5-6 and TRBJ2-7, with TRBD1 as a possible D gene (5 bases). Looked up from germline, CDR1 is SGHDT and CDR2 is YYEEEE. V was shortened by 0 bases and J by 3 bases, with 13 bases between the two germline ends. This CDR3 has 15 amino acids. This CDR3 reads CASSLAPGKFYEQYF. DNA of the CDR3: TGTGCCAGCAGCTTGGCCCCAGGGAAGTTCTACGAGCAGTACTTC.

This clonotype was counted many times. A read error may account for a junction end that differs from germline. The chain combines TRBV18 with TRBJ1-5, with 7 bases matching TRBD1. CDR1 KGHSH and CDR2 LQKENI come from the germline V gene. The CDR3 extends over 14 amino acids. Here the CDR3 reads CASSQQGSNQPQHF. CDR3 nucleotides: TGCGCCAGCAGCCAACAGGGGAGCAATCAGCCCCAGCATTTT.